Listed below are T cell receptor beta chains from one sample, sequenced in a study of OX40 agonist ivuxolimab in advanced cancers. Some clones are missing from TCRdb's copy, which holds only in-frame ones; the method was immunoSEQ multiplex PCR. The table shows about 72,000 clones, with 75% to 90% occurring only once. The specimen was CD4+ or CD8+ T cells sorted from blood, collected in a trial of the OX40 agonist ivuxolimab. These receptors originate from an adult with an advanced solid tumor such as melanoma, head and neck, liver or kidney cancer. The CDR3 runs from the conserved cysteine through the conserved F or W. D genes are given only for firm matches. Clone size is stated in some rows and not others, as once, few, many or a class when expanded.

size: once; D: NA; J: TRBJ2-1; V: TRBV2; CDR3: CASSPSDNEQFF; DNA: TGTGCCAGCAGTCCGTCAGACAATGAGCAGTTCTTC
size: NA; D: NA; J: TRBJ1-1; V: TRBV5-4; CDR3: CASSLGRVNTEAFF; DNA: TGTGCCAGCAGCTTGGGCAGGGTGAACACTGAAGCTTTCTTT
size: NA; D: TRBD1; J: TRBJ2-1; V: TRBV11-3; CDR3: CASSLRGQGGNEQFF; DNA: TGTGCCAGCAGCTTACGGGGACAGGGGGGCAATGAGCAGTTCTTC
size: NA; D: TRBD1; J: TRBJ1-2; V: TRBV6-1; CDR3: CASSEYAGTGRINYGYTF; DNA: TGTGCCAGCAGTGAATACGCCGGGACAGGGAGAATAAACTATGGCTACACCTTC
size: NA; D: TRBD1; J: TRBJ2-3; V: TRBV5-1; CDR3: CASSLVIRTGGPITDTQYF; DNA: TGCGCCAGCAGCTTGGTTATCCGGACAGGGGGACCTATCACAGATACGCAGTATTTT
size: NA; D: NA; J: TRBJ2-1; V: TRBV28; CDR3: CASAQVSYNEQFF; DNA: TGTGCCAGCGCTCAGGTCTCTTACAATGAGCAGTTCTTC
size: few; D: NA; J: TRBJ1-5; V: TRBV27; CDR3: CASSLSGGRDGQPQHF; DNA: TGTGCCAGCAGTTTATCTGGCGGTAGAGACGGTCAGCCCCAGCATTTT
size: NA; D: NA; J: TRBJ2-3; V: TRBV5-1; CDR3: CASSLASPRGIGLADTQYF; DNA: TGCGCCAGCAGCTTGGCGTCCCCAAGGGGGATAGGTTTGGCAGATACGCAGTATTTT
size: NA; D: NA; J: TRBJ2-3; V: TRBV5-1; CDR3: CASSLQDLRTDTQYF; DNA: TGCGCCAGCAGTCTCCAGGACCTCCGCACAGATACGCAGTATTTT
size: NA; D: TRBD1; J: TRBJ1-5; V: TRBV28; CDR3: CASSQSGTGVLFGQPQHF; DNA: TGTGCCAGCAGTCAGTCCGGGACAGGGGTTCTTTTCGGTCAGCCCCAGCATTTT
size: NA; D: NA; J: TRBJ2-7; V: TRBV19; CDR3: CASSNPQGSYEQYF; DNA: TGTGCCAGTAGCAATCCACAGGGTTCCTACGAGCAGTACTTC
size: NA; D: NA; J: TRBJ1-3; V: TRBV6-6; CDR3: CASSYHPGTSGNTIYF; DNA: TGTGCCAGCAGTTACCACCCGGGCACCTCTGGAAACACCATATATTTT
size: few; D: NA; J: TRBJ2-5; V: TRBV11-2; CDR3: CASSLSPAGGETQYF; DNA: TGTGCCAGCAGCTTATCCCCGGCGGGCGGGGAGACCCAGTACTTC
size: NA; D: NA; J: TRBJ2-7; V: TRBV21-1; CDR3: CASSKEPRGRGHEQYF; DNA: TGTGCCAGCAGCAAGGAGCCGAGAGGCAGGGGCCACGAGCAGTACTTC
size: NA; D: TRBD1; J: TRBJ1-2; V: TRBV19; CDR3: CASSRQGINGYTF; DNA: TGTGCCAGTAGTCGACAGGGAATTAATGGCTACACCTTC
size: NA; D: NA; J: TRBJ2-1; V: TRBV20-1; CDR3: CSARRADEQFF; DNA: TGCAGTGCTAGAAGGGCGGATGAGCAGTTCTTC
size: NA; D: NA; J: TRBJ1-1; V: TRBV7-9; CDR3: CASSSRALNTEAFF; DNA: TGTGCCAGCAGTTCTAGGGCCTTGAACACTGAAGCTTTCTTT
size: NA; D: NA; J: TRBJ2-3; V: TRBV2; CDR3: CASSYTEGADTQYF; DNA: TGTGCCAGCAGTTATACAGAGGGCGCAGATACGCAGTATTTT
size: NA; D: NA; J: TRBJ2-1; V: TRBV27; CDR3: CASSLGAGSSYNEQFF; DNA: TGTGCCAGCAGTCTCGGGGCGGGGAGCTCCTACAATGAGCAGTTCTTC
size: NA; D: NA; J: TRBJ2-3; V: TRBV10-1; CDR3: CASSVGDTQYF; DNA: TGCGCCAGCAGTGTGGGAGATACGCAGTATTTT
size: NA; D: NA; J: TRBJ1-2; V: TRBV28; CDR3: CASSVGGAYGYTF; DNA: TGTGCCAGCAGTGTTGGGGGGGCCTATGGCTACACCTTC
size: NA; D: NA; J: TRBJ2-3; V: TRBV6-5; CDR3: CASSAQGVDTQYF; DNA: TGTGCCAGCAGTGCCCAGGGAGTAGATACGCAGTATTTT
size: NA; D: TRBD1; J: TRBJ1-2; V: TRBV4-1; CDR3: CASSQFHGTAYGYTF; DNA: TGCGCCAGCAGCCAATTCCACGGGACAGCCTATGGCTACACCTTC
size: NA; D: TRBD2; J: TRBJ2-5; V: TRBV5-1; CDR3: CASSLAASGVGETQYF; DNA: TGCGCCAGCAGCTTGGCGGCTAGCGGGGTCGGAGAGACCCAGTACTTC
size: NA; D: NA; J: TRBJ2-2; V: TRBV5-1; CDR3: CASSGRAYTGELFF; DNA: TGCGCCAGCAGCGGTAGGGCGTACACCGGGGAGCTGTTTTTT
size: NA; D: NA; J: TRBJ2-5; V: TRBV9; CDR3: CASSVGGGGWETQYF; DNA: TGTGCCAGCAGCGTAGGGGGAGGGGGCTGGGAGACCCAGTACTTC
size: NA; D: NA; J: TRBJ2-1; V: TRBV28; CDR3: CAIPGSYNEQFF; DNA: TGTGCCATCCCTGGGTCCTACAATGAGCAGTTCTTC
size: few; D: TRBD1; J: TRBJ2-1; V: TRBV7-9; CDR3: CASSPGQGAISYNEQFF; DNA: TGTGCCAGCAGCCCGGGACAGGGGGCAATCTCCTACAATGAGCAGTTCTTC
size: NA; D: NA; J: TRBJ1-3; V: TRBV5-1; CDR3: CASSLGGSSSGNTIYF; DNA: NA
size: NA; D: TRBD2; J: TRBJ2-5; V: TRBV9; CDR3: CASSVGSGGAGETQYF; DNA: TGTGCCAGCAGCGTAGGGAGCGGGGGGGCCGGAGAGACCCAGTACTTC
size: NA; D: NA; J: TRBJ2-7; V: TRBV6-6; CDR3: CASSYSTDSSYEQYF; DNA: TGTGCCAGCAGTTACTCGACCGATAGCTCCTACGAGCAGTACTTC
size: NA; D: NA; J: TRBJ2-5; V: TRBV5-1; CDR3: CASSFSRGREETQYF; DNA: TGCGCCAGCAGCTTCTCTCGGGGTAGGGAAGAGACCCAGTACTTC
size: NA; D: TRBD1; J: TRBJ1-5; V: TRBV19; CDR3: CASSIEGTGANSNQPQHF; DNA: TGTGCCAGTAGTATAGAAGGGACAGGGGCTAATAGCAATCAGCCCCAGCATTTT
size: NA; D: TRBD1; J: TRBJ1-2; V: TRBV5-1; CDR3: CASSLRQGAPGSGYTF; DNA: TGCGCCAGCAGCCTACGACAGGGGGCGCCTGGAAGTGGCTACACCTTC
size: NA; D: NA; J: TRBJ1-2; V: TRBV4-1; CDR3: CASSQGNYGYTF; DNA: TGCGCCAGCAGCCAAGGGAACTATGGCTACACCTTC
size: NA; D: NA; J: TRBJ1-4; V: TRBV5-1; CDR3: CASSLQGPNEKLFF; DNA: TGCGCCAGCAGCTTACAGGGACCCAATGAAAAACTGTTTTTT
size: NA; D: TRBD2; J: TRBJ2-7; V: TRBV2; CDR3: CASSGGLALTYEQYF; DNA: TGTGCCAGCAGCGGGGGACTAGCGCTGACCTACGAGCAGTACTTC
size: NA; D: TRBD2; J: TRBJ2-1; V: TRBV5-1; CDR3: CASSSVGGGRYNEQFF; DNA: TGCGCCAGCAGCTCGGTAGGCGGGGGGCGGTACAATGAGCAGTTCTTC
size: NA; D: NA; J: TRBJ2-4; V: TRBV5-6; CDR3: CASSLPGLNIQYF; DNA: TGTGCCAGCAGCTTGCCAGGGCTAAACATTCAGTACTTC
size: NA; D: NA; J: TRBJ2-7; V: TRBV6-1; CDR3: CASSERLRGGTYEQYF; DNA: TGTGCCAGCAGTGAAAGGTTAAGGGGAGGCACCTACGAGCAGTACTTC
size: once; D: TRBD1; J: TRBJ1-5; V: TRBV7-6; CDR3: CASSPRTGGRNQPQHF; DNA: TGTGCCAGCAGCCCGCGGACAGGGGGAAGAAATCAGCCCCAGCATTTT
size: NA; D: TRBD2; J: TRBJ2-5; V: TRBV5-1; CDR3: CASSLEGREETQYF; DNA: TGCGCCAGCAGCTTGGAGGGGAGGGAAGAGACCCAGTACTTC
size: few; D: NA; J: TRBJ1-5; V: TRBV9; CDR3: CASSVSPELPQHF; DNA: TGTGCCAGCAGCGTATCTCCCGAATTGCCCCAGCATTTT
size: NA; D: TRBD1; J: TRBJ2-2; V: TRBV14; CDR3: CASSHTDRYTGELFF; DNA: TGTGCCAGCAGCCATACGGACAGGTACACCGGGGAGCTGTTTTTT
size: once; D: NA; J: TRBJ1-2; V: TRBV5-1; CDR3: CASSIATGLGYTF; DNA: TGCGCCAGCAGCATCGCCACAGGTCTCGGCTACACCTTC
size: NA; D: TRBD1; J: TRBJ2-1; V: TRBV29-1; CDR3: CSAKGQDKTYNEQFF; DNA: TGCAGCGCAAAGGGACAGGACAAAACCTACAATGAGCAGTTCTTC
size: NA; D: TRBD1; J: TRBJ2-7; V: TRBV7-8; CDR3: CASSLEQGAFIEQYF; DNA: TGTGCCAGCAGCCTGGAACAGGGGGCTTTTATCGAGCAGTACTTC
size: NA; D: TRBD1; J: TRBJ1-2; V: TRBV18; CDR3: CASSPTGGDGYTF; DNA: TGTGCCAGCTCACCAACAGGGGGCGATGGCTACACCTTC
size: NA; D: NA; J: TRBJ1-2; V: TRBV18; CDR3: CASSAFPGDYGYTF; DNA: TGTGCCAGCTCTGCCTTCCCAGGGGACTATGGCTACACCTTC
size: once; D: NA; J: TRBJ1-2; V: TRBV5-1; CDR3: CASSLAGAGTSPYGYTF; DNA: TGCGCCAGCAGCTTGGCTGGGGCAGGGACGAGTCCCTATGGCTACACCTTC
size: NA; D: NA; J: TRBJ2-3; V: TRBV2; CDR3: CASGPPLWGVSTDTQYF; DNA: TGTGCCAGCGGTCCCCCTCTTTGGGGGGTTAGCACAGATACGCAGTATTTT
size: few; D: NA; J: TRBJ1-1; V: TRBV5-1; CDR3: CASSFGPEAFF; DNA: TGCGCCAGCAGCTTCGGTCCAGAAGCTTTCTTT